This T cell receptor (beta chain) came from a study of liver allograft versus peripheral blood T cells. In the study overall: Transplanted livers held T cell receptor repertoires, and these were compared with repertoires in recipients' peripheral blood. Study findings and constraints: According to reports, the T cell receptor repertoires inside liver allografts differed from those in peripheral blood.

In this sample, this clonotype is medium-sized. Its matching antigen is unknown. TCRdb independently ran MiXCR on the reads; one entry per CDR3 protein. The sample lists about 14,000 distinct CDR3 sequences; 18% were seen once. J was trimmed by 6 bases and V by 3 bases; bases with no gene match: 7. This CDR3 contains 14 residues. Per the germline V gene, CDR1 is LNHDA and CDR2 is SQIVND (reference sequence). The sequence derives from a human patient who had a liver transplant. A share of the T cells may be of graft donor origin. The J gene is TRBJ1-2, the V gene TRBV19; TRBD1 matches at 7 bases. The CDR3 DNA reads TGTGCCAGTAGTATGGGTGACAGGGTGGATGGCTACACCTTC. Translating it yields CASSMGDRVDGYTF.